Shown below are 30 T cell receptor beta chains from a single sample sequenced in a study of T cells after yellow fever vaccination. TCRdb re-derived calls from the 5' RACE reads in MiXCR, one entry per CDR3 protein. The sample lists some 100,000 distinct CDR3 sequences, roughly 9% occurring once. The sequenced sample was CD8+ T cells not binding an NS4B(214-222) dextramer, sorted from PBMCs, obtained around 15 days after the first yellow fever vaccination. The receptors here all came from a man between 18 and 29 years old who received the YFV17D yellow fever vaccine.

This clonotype has only a few counts. V is TRBV11-1 and J is TRBJ2-2, with no clear D. CDR1 and CDR2 from the germline V gene are SGHAT and FQDESV (reference sequence). V lost 5 bases to trimming and J lost 7 bases, with 26 bases between them. The CDR3 runs to 18 residues. The CDR3, as DNA: TGTGCCAGCAGCACGCGCCCAGGAAGACCGCTGGGCGGCGGGGAGCTGTTTTTT. Translating it yields CASSTRPGRPLGGGELFF.

The rearrangement uses TRBV20-1 and TRBJ2-7; D unresolved. Germline-derived CDR1 and CDR2 are DFQATT and SNEGSKA (reference sequence). CDR3 size: 11 residues. The germline V and J ends were trimmed by 6 bases and 7 bases, with 13 bases remaining between them. The CDR3 region has the DNA TGCAGTGCCCTAGTTTGGGTGGAGCAGTACTTC. As protein: CSALVWVEQYF.

This clonotype has more than one count but fewer than ten. The chain uses TRBV7-3 and TRBJ2-2, with 7 bases that match TRBD1. CDR3 length: 14 amino acids. The ends lost 5 bases at V and 0 bases at J; junction bases unmatched: 0. Germline values: CDR1 SGHTA, CDR2 FQGTGA. CDR3 loop: CASSQGANTGELFF. For the CDR3, the DNA is TGTGCCAGCAGCCAGGGGGCGAACACCGGGGAGCTGTTTTTT.

This clonotype was detected only a few times. The chain employs TRBV12-3 or TRBV12-4 and TRBJ1-2, with TRBD1 as a possible D gene (5 bases). The CDR3 loop spans 14 amino acids. Trimming stripped 1 base from V and 10 bases from J, with 16 bases between. CDR3: CASSLVRAGLDYTF. The CDR3, as DNA: TGTGCCAGCAGTTTAGTCAGGGCTGGGTTGGACTACACCTTC.

This clonotype was seen only a few times. V gene TRBV20-1 combines with J gene TRBJ1-5; 10 nucleotides align to TRBD1. The CDR3 spans 15 residues. Germline V CDR1 and CDR2: DFQATT, SNEGSKA (reference sequence). V dropped 3 bases and J dropped 4; count of bases not matched to a gene: 6. The CDR3 DNA sequence: TGCAGTGCTAGCGGGACAGGGGTTTGGAATCAGCCCCAGCATTTT. It is translated as CSASGTGVWNQPQHF.

In its sample, this clonotype was seen a few times. The chain couples TRBV3-1 to TRBJ2-5; D remains ambiguous. The CDR3 is 14 amino acids. In germline, CDR1 is LGHDT, CDR2 YNNKEL (reference sequence). Trimming took 4 bases from V and 1 from J, leaving 10 bases between them. The CDR3 spells CASSPPSIQETQYF. CDR3 DNA: TGTGCCAGCAGCCCCCCCAGCATCCAAGAGACCCAGTACTTC.

This chain links TRBV11-2 with TRBJ1-1; no firm D call. V dropped 1 base and J dropped 5 bases, with 11 bases sitting between them. Germline CDR1 and CDR2: SGHAT and FQNNGV. This CDR3 is 14 amino acids long. In nucleotides, the CDR3 is TGTGCCAGCAGCTTAGGCTTCCACGGTACTGAAGCTTTCTTT. Residues: CASSLGFHGTEAFF.

The table lists this clonotype with many counts. The chain couples TRBV7-8 to TRBJ1-6; no clear D. The CDR3 sequence is 12 residues long. V gave up 4 bases and J gave up 8 bases, with 6 bases separating them. Germline CDR1 is SGHVS and CDR2 is FQNEAQ. CDR3 in DNA: TGTGCCAGCAGCTCCGGGGATTCACCCCTCCACTTT. Its protein product is CASSSGDSPLHF.

This clonotype has a handful of counts. The DNA for the CDR3 is TGCGCCAGCAGCCCCGCGGCAGGGTACATTGAAGCTTTCTTT. The encoded protein is CASSPAAGYIEAFF. V gene TRBV4-1 combines with J gene TRBJ1-1; tentative D call: TRBD1 (5 bases). The germline gives CDR1 MGHRA, CDR2 YSYEKL. This CDR3 has 14 residues. Trimming pared 4 bases from V and 7 bases from J, leaving 16 bases between.

The table lists this clonotype with a few counts. The V gene is TRBV5-5, the J gene TRBJ1-1; no firm D call. Germline V gives CDR1 SGHKS, CDR2 YYEKEE (reference sequence). The CDR3 contains 13 residues. V lost 3 bases and J lost 1, with 7 bases in between. The DNA of the CDR3 is TGTGCCAGCAGCTGGACCCCGAACACTGAAGCTTTCTTT. Protein: CASSWTPNTEAFF.

The chain employs TRBV4-1 and TRBJ2-5; D might be TRBD1 (5 bases). Germline CDR1 and CDR2: MGHRA and YSYEKL. V lost 1 base and J 4 bases, leaving 16 bases between the germline ends. This CDR3 has 16 residues. The CDR3 reads CASSQVRTSYRETQYF. CDR3 nucleotides: TGCGCCAGCAGCCAAGTCCGGACAAGCTATCGAGAGACCCAGTACTTC.

This chain joins TRBV12-3 or TRBV12-4 and TRBJ1-1; 10 bases agree with TRBD1. Trimming cost V 4 bases and J 7 bases; bases outside gene matches: 0. This CDR3 region has 12 residues. The CDR3 coding sequence is TGTGCCAGCAGTTGGACAGGGGGTGAAGCTTTCTTT. Its protein is CASSWTGGEAFF.

The chain combines TRBV6-2 or TRBV6-3 with TRBJ1-2, with D hard to call. Trimming cost V 6 bases and J 7 bases, with 21 bases left between them. Germline-derived CDR1 and CDR2 are MNHEY and SVGEGT. The CDR3 contains 15 residues. This chain's CDR3 is CASSSAPETVTGYTF. In DNA form, the CDR3 reads TGTGCCAGCAGCTCCGCCCCAGAAACGGTGACTGGCTACACCTTC.

This clonotype has only a few counts. The chain uses TRBV3-1 and TRBJ1-6, with 7 nucleotides matching TRBD1. Germline V CDR1 and CDR2: LGHDT, YNNKEL (reference sequence). With V trimmed by 5 bases and J by 8 bases, 9 bases remained unmatched. The CDR3 is 15 amino acids. The CDR3, as DNA: TGTGCCAGCAGCGCCTTACGGACAGGTGATTCACCCCTCCACTTT. It yields the protein CASSALRTGDSPLHF.

This clonotype was picked up a small number of times. CDR3 residues: CASSQEEMTKNIQYF. The CDR3 bases are TGCGCCAGCAGCCAAGAGGAGATGACCAAAAACATTCAGTACTTC. The chain uses TRBV4-1 and TRBJ2-4; no clear D. Germline loops: CDR1 MGHRA, CDR2 YSYEKL. V lost 0 bases and J lost 2, with 8 bases in between. This CDR3 is built from 15 residues.

This clonotype was seen only a few times. V usage is TRBV27 and J usage is TRBJ2-3; D is possibly TRBD1 (6 bases). Trimming cost V 0 bases and J 1 base, with 17 bases left between them. Germline lookup yields CDR1 MNHEY and CDR2 SMNVEV (reference sequence). The CDR3 sequence is 18 residues long. The CDR3 DNA is TGTGCCAGCAGTTTATCGATTCCTCAGGGGTACGGCACAGATACGCAGTATTTT. Encoded protein: CASSLSIPQGYGTDTQYF.

This clonotype was detected only a few times. This chain joins TRBV7-9 and TRBJ2-7; 7 bases match TRBD1. J gave up 3 bases and V 5 bases, and 7 bases lay outside the gene matches. Germline lookup yields CDR1 SEHNR and CDR2 FQNEAQ (reference sequence). This CDR3 spans 14 amino acids. DNA for the CDR3: TGTGCCAGCAGCGAAACAGGGGCCTACTACGAGCAGTACTTC. Translated, it gives CASSETGAYYEQYF.

This clonotype was seen many times. The chain uses TRBV12-3 or TRBV12-4 and TRBJ2-5, with D perhaps assigned TRBD1 or TRBD2 (6 bases each). Trimming shortened V by 8 bases and J by 5 bases, and 15 bases separated the two germline ends. This CDR3 comprises 13 residues. CDR3 residues: CASGRGEGETQYF. The CDR3, as DNA: TGTGCCAGCGGTAGGGGGGAAGGGGAGACCCAGTACTTC.

V usage is TRBV4-1 and J usage is TRBJ1-2; a weak D match, TRBD1 (5 bases). The germline CDR1 and CDR2 sequences are MGHRA and YSYEKL. The V gene lost 6 bases and the J gene lost 5 bases, with 13 bases spanning the gap. The CDR3 contains 13 residues. CDR3 nucleotide sequence: TGCGCCAGCAGTCAGGGCGCCAGATATGGCTACACCTTC. Translation: CASSQGARYGYTF.

J is TRBJ1-5 and V is TRBV14; D call uncertain. V was pared by 5 bases and J by 7 bases, with 12 bases between. The germline V gene has CDR1 SGHDN and CDR2 FVKESK. This CDR3 is 13 amino acids long. DNA for the CDR3: TGTGCCAGCAGCTCGAGTAATTCGCAGCCCCAGCATTTT. Translation gives CASSSSNSQPQHF.

This clonotype was seen only a few times. CDR3: CASIFDPSQGSNSPLHF. In DNA, the CDR3 is TGTGCCAGCATCTTCGATCCCTCACAGGGTAGCAATTCACCCCTCCACTTT. V is TRBV6-1 and J is TRBJ1-6, with TRBD1 as a possible D gene (6 bases). CDR3 length equals 17 residues. Deletions cut 7 bases from V and 7 bases from J, with 23 bases between. Per the germline V gene, CDR1 is MNHNS and CDR2 is SASEGT.

The chain uses TRBV27 and TRBJ2-3; D gene ambiguous. Germline CDR1 and CDR2: MNHEY and SMNVEV (reference sequence). The CDR3 loop spans 13 amino acids. Trimming left V 5 bases short and J 8 bases short, with 14 bases between. CDR3 residues: CASSPGAPSTQYF. The CDR3 DNA reads TGTGCCAGCAGTCCCGGCGCTCCGTCTACGCAGTATTTT.

The chain employs TRBV29-1 and TRBJ2-2; 10 bases fit TRBD1. With V trimmed by 2 bases and J by 7 bases, 7 bases remained unmatched. CDR1 is SQVTM and CDR2 is ANQGSEA in the germline V gene. The length of the CDR3 is 15 residues. CDR3 sequence: CSVELDRGRIGELFF. The CDR3 DNA reads as TGCAGCGTTGAATTGGACAGGGGGAGAATCGGGGAGCTGTTTTTT.

This clonotype was seen more than once but under ten times. The gene calls are TRBV24-1 and TRBJ2-1; no definite D call. Germline V CDR1 and CDR2: KGHDR, SFDVKD. V shed 0 bases and J shed 9 bases, with 8 bases lying between them. CDR3 size: 13 residues. The CDR3 loop reads CATSDLPGVEQFF. The CDR3 nucleotides read TGTGCCACCAGTGATTTGCCGGGTGTTGAGCAGTTCTTC.

This chain links TRBV27 with TRBJ1-2; D is undetermined. This CDR3 region has 12 residues. Germline V CDR1 and CDR2: MNHEY, SMNVEV (reference sequence). The V end lost 5 bases, the J end lost 5 bases, and 9 bases lay between the germline ends. The CDR3 coding sequence is TGTGCCAGCAGTCTGGATGGTTATGGCTACACCTTC. Encoded protein: CASSLDGYGYTF.

This clonotype was counted between two and nine times. The rearrangement links TRBV7-6 to TRBJ2-5; D not resolved. Germline CDR1 is SGHVS and CDR2 is FNYEAQ. The CDR3 is 15 residues long. V gave up 4 bases and J gave up 1 base, with 13 bases separating them. The CDR3 DNA sequence: TGTGCCAGCAGCTCCATATTTAACCCCCAAGAGACCCAGTACTTC. This gives the protein CASSSIFNPQETQYF. Using reference TRBV7-6 and TRBJ2-5 for the parts outside the CDR3, the full variable domain is GAGVSQSPRYKVTKRGQDVALRCDPISGHVSLYWYRQALGQGPEFLTYFNYEAQQDKSGLPNDRFSAERPEGSISTLTIQRTEQRDSAMYRCASSSIFNPQETQYFGPGTRLLVL.

A few counts support this clonotype. This chain joins TRBV20-1 and TRBJ2-1; D uncertain. Germline-derived CDR1 and CDR2 are DFQATT and SNEGSKA (reference sequence). The V gene lost 3 bases and the J gene lost 9 bases, with 12 bases spanning the gap. The CDR3 is made up of 12 amino acids. The CDR3 sequence: CSASGARGEQFF. In DNA, the CDR3 is TGCAGTGCTAGTGGTGCCCGCGGTGAGCAGTTCTTC.

The J gene is TRBJ2-1, the V gene TRBV11-1; 15 positions agree with TRBD2. The CDR3 sequence is 18 residues long. Unmatched junction bases numbered 6, after V lost 6 bases and J lost 0 bases. Germline CDR1 SGHAT, CDR2 FQDESV (reference sequence). Written as DNA, the CDR3 is TGTGCCAGCAGAATTGGGACTAGCGGGGGGAGCTCCTACAATGAGCAGTTCTTC. It is translated as CASRIGTSGGSSYNEQFF.

The table lists this clonotype with many counts. The rearrangement uses TRBV4-1 and TRBJ1-1; D is perhaps TRBD1 (6 bases). CDR3 length: 16 amino acids. Between the trimmed V and J ends, which lost 0 bases and 0 bases, there was a span of 11 bases. Germline V gene data show CDR1 as MGHRA and CDR2 as YSYEKL. CDR3 nucleotides: TGCGCCAGCAGCCAAGAAAATGGACAGATGAACACTGAAGCTTTCTTT. This sequence encodes CASSQENGQMNTEAFF.

The chain joins TRBV10-2 to TRBJ2-1; D uncertain. Germline CDR1 and CDR2: WSHSY and SAAADI. CDR3 length equals 14 residues. V was cut by 6 bases and J by 0 bases, with 9 bases left in between. The CDR3 DNA reads TGCGCCAGCAGGGAACAGAGCTCCTACAATGAGCAGTTCTTC. Encoded protein: CASREQSSYNEQFF.